This T cell receptor (beta chain) appears in the sequencing data of a study of cytomegalovirus exposure and HLA in healthy donors. Looking at the study overall: Unique TCRs numbering around 80 million, obtained from HLA-typed donors, made up an early data release. In terms of ancestry, the Caucasian-associated cluster contained about 80% of the approximately 430 genotyped donors.

The PCR was carried out with 60 Vbeta primers and 13 Jbeta primers. The table came from immunoSEQ multiplex PCR; TCRdb's copy has only in-frame clones and leaves some out. In the table there are some 130,000 clones, more than 70% of which are singletons. To note about this clone: Its antigen is still unknown.

Regarding the study as a whole: Later analysis found that TCR beta chains associated with HLA were more clonally expanded than other, equally common chains.

The CDR3 extends over 14 amino acids. Germline trimming cut 10 bases from V and 2 bases from J; bases unmatched to any gene: 8. CDR1 and CDR2 (germline): LNHDA, SQIVND (reference sequence). V is TRBV19 and J is TRBJ1-2; TRBD1 matches at 9 bases. The sample consisted of PBMCs. The source of this sequence is a male donor in good health and CMV-seronegative. Here the CDR3 DNA reads TGTGCCACTCGGGGACAGGGTTTCAACTATGGCTACACCTTC. As protein: CATRGQGFNYGYTF.